This TCR beta chain derives from a study of blood T cell repertoires in COVID-19. Overall study context: The study drew acute and convalescent COVID-19 samples from the United States, Italy and Spain.

Methods used by the authors: For nucleated cells, counts were estimated from reference gene primer amplification. The protocol was immunoSEQ multiplex PCR, while the TCRdb copy is restricted to in-frame clones and leaves out a portion. V and J calls and clone size are copied from that table; D and trimming were computed from the DNA. The table lists a few hundred thousand clones, 85% to 90% of them singletons. Assignment of participants to cohorts was predicated upon participant-reported clinical history. Two negative PCRs, clearance, or symptom resolution were required of recovered Cohort 3 donors. The CDR3 has 14 amino acids. Germline V CDR1 and CDR2: SGHAT, FQNNGV. Trimming took 3 bases from V and 4 from J, leaving 9 bases between them.

The specimen sequenced was PBMCs or T cells enriched from blood (not recorded which). This TCR derives from a woman under 30 who had recovered from COVID-19. V usage is TRBV11-2 and J usage is TRBJ2-2; D is unclear. CDR3 region: CASSLKERTGELFF. DNA for the CDR3: TGTGCCAGCAGCTTGAAGGAGCGCACCGGGGAGCTGTTTTTT. The full variable domain, completed using reference TRBV11-2 and TRBJ2-2, is EAGVAQSPRYKIIEKRQSVAFWCNPISGHATLYWYQQILGQGPKLLIQFQNNGVVDDSQLPKDRFSAERLKGVDSTLKIQPAKLEDSAVYLCASSLKERTGELFFGEGSRLTVL.